The T cell receptor (beta chain) under discussion was sequenced for a study of kidney transplant recipient with SARS-CoV-2 infection. The germline V gene encodes CDR1 MNHNS and CDR2 SASEGT. There are 11 residues in the CDR3. The germline V and J ends were trimmed by 3 bases and 14 bases, with 13 bases remaining between them. One entry per CDR3 protein, called by TCRdb with MiXCR from the reads. The data show under 250,000 distinct CDR3 sequences, 29% seen once. Source: a blood sample, taken at baseline and between days 110 and 120 from a kidney transplant recipient. This chain links TRBV6-1 with TRBJ1-1; D ambiguous. The sequence was obtained from a male patient aged 25-45 years who had COVID-19 and was a kidney transplant recipient. T cells may partly derive from the graft donor. In nucleotides, the CDR3 is TGTGCCAGCAGTGATAAGGGAAAGGACTTCTTT. This translates into CASSDKGKDFF.